This T cell receptor beta chain was sequenced for a study of blood T cell repertoires in COVID-19. Study in general: COVID-19 samples from acute and convalescent phases originated in the United States, Italy and Spain.

V trimming: 1 base; J trimming: 10 bases; junction bases outside the gene matches: 6. The CDR3 loop spans 14 amino acids. Germline V lookup: CDR1 LGHDT, CDR2 YNNKEL (reference sequence). Original data processing: For nucleated cells, counts were estimated from reference gene primer amplification. The method was immunoSEQ multiplex PCR; TCRdb's version includes in-frame clones alone and lacks a portion of them. V and J calls and clone size come straight from that table; D and trimming were deduced from the DNA. Found here are around 240,000 clones, roughly 79% of them singletons; the top ten hold 1.9%.

V and J are TRBV3-1 (or the pseudogene TRBV3-2) and TRBJ1-4, with TRBD1 matching 7 bases. Material: peripheral blood. The sequence derives from a woman of 80 years or more with acute or convalescent COVID-19. The CDR3 bases are TGTGCCAGCAGCCAAGGTGGAGGGGGCGGAAAACTGTTTTTT. Protein sequence: CASSQGGGGGKLFF.